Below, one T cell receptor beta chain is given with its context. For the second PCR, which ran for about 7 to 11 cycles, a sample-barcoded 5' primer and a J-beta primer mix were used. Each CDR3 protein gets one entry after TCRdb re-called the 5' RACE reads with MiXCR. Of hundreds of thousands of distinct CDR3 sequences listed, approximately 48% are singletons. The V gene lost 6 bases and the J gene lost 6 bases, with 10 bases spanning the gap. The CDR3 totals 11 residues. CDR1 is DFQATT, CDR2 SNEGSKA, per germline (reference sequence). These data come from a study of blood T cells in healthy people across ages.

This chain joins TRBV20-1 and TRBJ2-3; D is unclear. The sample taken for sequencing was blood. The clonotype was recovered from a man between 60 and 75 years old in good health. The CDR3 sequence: CSAGKVDTQYF. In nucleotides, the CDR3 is TGCAGTGCCGGAAAGGTCGATACGCAGTATTTT.